This paragraph reports one T cell receptor beta chain. Its antigen remains unidentified. The record originates from a study of shared clonotypes between healthy human individuals. Study-level points and caveats: Estimated clonotype richness was generally higher in naive than memory subsets.

Germline values: CDR1 WNHNN, CDR2 SYGVQD (reference sequence). The CDR3 consists of 14 residues. V lost 0 bases and J 2 bases, leaving 7 bases between the germline ends. In the original processing: Without quality scores, immunoSEQ junctional reads could not be filtered like full-length reads. Sequenced by immunoSEQ multiplex PCR; TCRdb stores in-frame clones only, minus some. V and J calls and clone size are copied from that table; D and trimming were computed from the DNA. This table holds some 660,000 clones, less than 80% found once. This TCR was sampled from a woman in her 30s in good health. This chain connects TRBV10-1 to TRBJ1-2; D is ambiguous. Source material: memory CD4+ T cells sorted from blood. Subset described: CD45RA-negative fraction. The CDR3 region has the DNA TGCGCCAGCAGTGAGTCCGGCCGCAACTATGGCTACACCTTC. Encoded protein: CASSESGRNYGYTF.